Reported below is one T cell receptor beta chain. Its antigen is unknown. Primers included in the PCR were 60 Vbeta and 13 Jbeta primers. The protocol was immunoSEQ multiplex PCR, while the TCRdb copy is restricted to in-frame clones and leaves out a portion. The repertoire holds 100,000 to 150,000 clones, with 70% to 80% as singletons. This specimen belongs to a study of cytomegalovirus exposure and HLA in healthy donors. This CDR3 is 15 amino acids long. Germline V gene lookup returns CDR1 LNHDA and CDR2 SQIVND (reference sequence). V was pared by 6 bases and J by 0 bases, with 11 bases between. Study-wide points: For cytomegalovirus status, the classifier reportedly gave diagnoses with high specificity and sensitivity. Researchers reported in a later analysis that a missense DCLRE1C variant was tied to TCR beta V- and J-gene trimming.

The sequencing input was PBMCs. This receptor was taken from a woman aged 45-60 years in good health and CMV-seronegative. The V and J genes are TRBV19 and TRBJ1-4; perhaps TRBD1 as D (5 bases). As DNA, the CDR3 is TGTGCCAGTAGCCCCGACAGTGCAACTAATGAAAAACTGTTTTTT. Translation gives CASSPDSATNEKLFF.